One sample yielded the 14 T cell receptor beta chains listed below, sequenced in a study of shared T cell receptors in the human thymus. Sequenced by immunoSEQ multiplex PCR; TCRdb stores in-frame clones only, minus some. The sample contains around 340,000 clones, roughly 94% of which appear only once. What was sequenced was thymocytes. Receptors were obtained from a human donor.

This chain uses TRBV7-9 with TRBJ2-1; no definite D call. This CDR3 has 12 amino acids. CDR1 is SEHNR and CDR2 is FQNEAQ in the germline V gene (reference sequence). Deletions cut 5 bases from V and 8 bases from J, with 10 bases between. This CDR3 reads CASSPVLDEQFF. CDR3 DNA: TGTGCCAGCAGCCCAGTTTTGGATGAGCAGTTCTTC.

The genes are TRBV5-4 and TRBJ2-3, with 11 bases lining up with TRBD2. CDR1 SGHNT and CDR2 YYREEE come from the germline V gene (reference sequence). Trimming cost V 2 bases and J 3 bases; bases outside gene matches: 2. The CDR3 spans 15 residues. The DNA of the CDR3 is TGTGCCAGCAGCTTTAGCGGGAGGGGAACAGATACGCAGTATTTT. Translation: CASSFSGRGTDTQYF.

J is TRBJ1-1 and V is TRBV15, with D uncertain. The germline CDR1 and CDR2 sequences are LNHNV and YYDKDF (reference sequence). V was pared by 8 bases and J by 0 bases, with 13 bases between. This CDR3 region has 14 residues. The DNA for the CDR3 is TGTGCCACCCGACGTAAGGGAATGAACACTGAAGCTTTCTTT. It specifies CATRRKGMNTEAFF.

This chain joins TRBV6-4 and TRBJ2-1; D is perhaps TRBD2 (5 bases). Trimming shortened V by 2 bases and J by 0 bases, and 11 bases separated the two germline ends. Germline loops: CDR1 MRHNA, CDR2 SNTAGT. This CDR3 comprises 16 residues. CDR3 sequence reads: CASSDEAASSYNEQFF. For the CDR3, the DNA is TGTGCCAGCAGTGACGAAGCGGCCAGCTCCTACAATGAGCAGTTCTTC.

V and J are TRBV27 and TRBJ1-1, with D possibly TRBD1 on 5 matching bases. The CDR3 is 14 amino acids. Germline V gene data show CDR1 as MNHEY and CDR2 as SMNVEV (reference sequence). Trimming took 5 bases from V and 5 from J, leaving 15 bases between them. CDR3 amino acids: CASSDYRQGTEAFF. DNA of the CDR3: TGTGCCAGCAGTGATTACAGGCAGGGTACTGAAGCTTTCTTT.

The chain carries TRBV27 and TRBJ2-7, with 9 positions matching TRBD2. The CDR3 extends over 13 amino acids. V dropped 7 bases and J dropped 4; count of bases not matched to a gene: 5. Looked up from germline, CDR1 is MNHEY and CDR2 is SMNVEV (reference sequence). This chain's CDR3 is CASNSAGGYEQYF. In DNA form, the CDR3 reads TGTGCCAGCAACTCAGCGGGAGGTTACGAGCAGTACTTC.

The chain combines TRBV12-2 with TRBJ2-7. TRBV12-2 is a recognized pseudogene. This CDR3 has 11 residues. CDR3 coding DNA: TGTGCAAGTCGTGTGACCCGCGAGCAGTACTTC. Translation gives CASRVTREQYF.

The chain couples TRBV25-1 to TRBJ2-5; D not resolved. The CDR3 runs to 13 residues. Germline lookup yields CDR1 MGHDK and CDR2 SYGVNS. Deletions cut 3 bases from V and 0 bases from J, with 5 bases between. The CDR3 loop reads CASSDTDQETQYF. The CDR3 region has the DNA TGTGCCAGCAGTGATACAGACCAAGAGACCCAGTACTTC.

The CDR3 DNA sequence: TGCGCCAGCAGCCAAGTTACTCAGGGACACGAGCAGTACTTC. Amino acid sequence: CASSQVTQGHEQYF. This sequence joins TRBV4-3 and TRBJ2-7; D may match TRBD1 or TRBD2 (5 bases each). CDR3 length equals 14 residues. Germline CDR1 reads LGHNA; CDR2 reads YSLEER. V lost 1 base, J lost 5 bases, and 12 bases lay in between.

The rearrangement links TRBV27 to TRBJ2-7, with TRBD2 matching 8 bases. Germline loops: CDR1 MNHEY, CDR2 SMNVEV (reference sequence). The CDR3 is 13 residues long. V lost 0 bases and J lost 13; bases outside the gene matches: 8. The CDR3 DNA follows: TGTGCCAGCAGTTTATCCCCTAGCGGGTTTTTTTACTTC. This encodes CASSLSPSGFFYF.

The genes are TRBV28 and TRBJ2-7; D is perhaps TRBD1 (6 bases). V was shortened by 6 bases and J by 2 bases, with 11 bases between the two germline ends. The germline gives CDR1 MDHEN, CDR2 SYDVKM. The CDR3 sequence is 13 residues long. This CDR3 is CASSQDRPYEQYF. The CDR3 nucleotides read TGTGCCAGCAGCCAGGACAGACCCTACGAGCAGTACTTC.

CDR3 amino acids: CASSIGTIQPYNEQFF. CDR3 DNA: TGTGCCAGTAGTATAGGGACCATACAGCCCTACAATGAGCAGTTCTTC. The chain recombines TRBV19 with TRBJ2-1; D unresolved. Germline V gene data show CDR1 as LNHDA and CDR2 as SQIVND (reference sequence). The CDR3 runs to 16 residues. The V end was cut by 1 base, the J end by 2 bases, with 12 bases between. The full variable domain, with the rest looked up from reference TRBV19 and TRBJ2-1, is DGGITQSPKYLFRKEGQNVTLSCEQNLNHDAMYWYRQDPGQGLRLIYYSQIVNDFQKGDIAEGYSVSREKKESFPLTVTSAQKNPTAFYLCASSIGTIQPYNEQFFGPGTRLTVL.

The rearrangement uses TRBV19 and TRBJ2-2; 9 bases fit TRBD1. The trim removed 6 bases at V and 4 bases at J, leaving 6 bases unmatched. This CDR3 has 15 residues. Germline CDR1 reads LNHDA; CDR2 reads SQIVND (reference sequence). The CDR3 here is CASSVQGARTGELFF. The CDR3, as DNA: TGTGCCAGTAGCGTACAGGGGGCGCGCACCGGGGAGCTGTTTTTT.

The chain is built from TRBV9 and TRBJ2-3; D is perhaps TRBD2 (6 bases). Germline values: CDR1 SGDLS, CDR2 YYNGEE. Trimming left V 0 bases short and J 4 bases short, with 15 bases between. The CDR3 runs to 16 residues. DNA of the CDR3: TGTGCCAGCAGCGTAGCTAACGGGAGTCGCTCAGATACGCAGTATTTT. It is translated as CASSVANGSRSDTQYF.